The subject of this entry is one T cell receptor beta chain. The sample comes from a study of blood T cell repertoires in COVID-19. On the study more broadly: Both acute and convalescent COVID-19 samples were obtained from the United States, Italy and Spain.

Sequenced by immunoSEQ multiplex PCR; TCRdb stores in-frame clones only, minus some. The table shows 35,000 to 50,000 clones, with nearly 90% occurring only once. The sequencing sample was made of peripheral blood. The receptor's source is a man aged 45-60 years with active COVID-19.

CDR3 sequence (DNA): TGCGCCAGCAGCTTGGCCTCCTCGGCAGGGGGGTATTCACCCCTCCACTTT. The encoded protein is CASSLASSAGGYSPLHF. The rearrangement uses TRBV5-1 and TRBJ1-6; 7 bases fit TRBD1. Trimming took 0 bases from V and 8 from J; bases not matched to a gene: 11. CDR3 length equals 17 residues. Germline V gene sequence: CDR1 SGHRS, CDR2 YFSETQ. The full variable domain, in which reference TRBV5-1 and TRBJ1-6 provide the parts outside the CDR3, is KAGVTQTPRYLIKTRGQQVTLSCSPISGHRSVSWYQQTPGQGLQFLFEYFSETQRNKGNFPGRFSGRQFSNSRSEMNVSTLELGDSALYLCASSLASSAGGYSPLHFGNGTRLTVT.